Following are 18 T cell receptor beta chains from one sample sequenced in a study of T cells expressing NK-cell markers. Each CDR3 protein gets one entry in TCRdb, which reprocessed the 5' RACE reads and gives no DNA. Its table lists hundreds of thousands of distinct CDR3 sequences. Specimen: blood T cells: a sorted CD56 or NKG2C T cell subset, CD4+ or CD8+ T cells, or bulk PBMC T cells (not recorded which). Receptors were obtained from a man aged 18 to 69 in good health.

The chain joins TRBV11-1 to TRBJ2-1; TCRdb indicates TRBD1, and absent DNA this call remains unverified. Per the germline V gene, CDR1 is SGHAT and CDR2 is FQDESV (reference sequence). CDR3 length: 15 amino acids. The CDR3 is CASGRGQLSYNEQFF.

The gene calls are TRBV28 and TRBJ2-7; TCRdb's D gene call, TRBD2, goes unchecked for lack of DNA. CDR3 length equals 18 residues. Germline CDR1 MDHEN, CDR2 SYDVKM. The CDR3 region is CASSTPGLAGGSLYEQYF.

J is TRBJ2-3 and V is TRBV15. Germline V lookup: CDR1 LNHNV, CDR2 YYDKDF (reference sequence). This CDR3 has 16 residues. The CDR3 reads CATSRGLAGGTDTQYF. Together with reference TRBV15 and TRBJ2-3, the CDR3 gives the full variable domain: DAMVIQNPRYQVTQFGKPVTLSCSQTLNHNVMYWYQQKSSQAPKLLFHYYDKDFNNEADTPDNFQSRRPNTSFCFLDIRSPGLGDTAMYLCATSRGLAGGTDTQYFGPGTRLTVL.

The CDR3 reads CASSEQNKGSYEQYF. The genes are TRBV10-2 and TRBJ2-7. The germline V gene has CDR1 WSHSY and CDR2 SAAADI. The CDR3 is 15 residues long.

This rearrangement joins TRBV7-9 to TRBJ1-2. The CDR3 runs 12 residues. Germline V gene sequence: CDR1 SEHNR, CDR2 FQNEAQ (reference sequence). The chain's CDR3 is CASSLLTPGLTF.

This chain links TRBV12-3 or TRBV12-4 with TRBJ2-3; TCRdb indicates TRBD1, and absent DNA this call remains unverified. The CDR3 is 16 residues long. The CDR3 reads CASSPGDRRNRDTQYF.

The chain employs TRBV12-3 or TRBV12-4 and TRBJ2-1; TCRdb designates TRBD2, a call that cannot be tested without DNA. This CDR3 is built from 16 residues. The chain's CDR3 is CASSPSRSGGRNEQFF.

The chain joins TRBV5-5 to TRBJ1-6. Per germline, CDR1 SGHKS and CDR2 YYEKEE (reference sequence). The CDR3 has 16 amino acids. The CDR3 protein is CASSYPQNSYNSPLHF. Filled out from reference TRBV5-5 and TRBJ1-6, the complete variable domain reads DAGVTQSPTHLIKTRGQQVTLRCSPISGHKSVSWYQQVLGQGPQFIFQYYEKEERGRGNFPDRFSARQFPNYSSELNVNALLLGDSALYLCASSYPQNSYNSPLHFGNGTRLTVT.

The V call is TRBV6-2 or TRBV6-3, the J call TRBJ2-1; TCRdb calls TRBD2, which cannot be checked without DNA. Germline V gene sequence: CDR1 MNHEY, CDR2 SVGEGT. This CDR3 has 16 amino acids. CDR3: CASRARGAGAYNEQFF.

The chain employs TRBV20-1 and TRBJ2-1; TCRdb gives TRBD2 as the D gene, but with no DNA this cannot be confirmed. This CDR3 comprises 13 residues. CDR1 and CDR2 from the germline V gene are DFQATT and SNEGSKA (reference sequence). The CDR3 loop reads CSARDYQIEGQFF.

This sequence joins TRBV5-1 and TRBJ2-5; without DNA, the TCRdb call of TRBD2 cannot be checked. The CDR3 has 17 residues. The germline CDR1 and CDR2 sequences are SGHRS and YFSETQ. The CDR3 is CASSLGSGNGRRETQYF. Variable domain in full (rest from reference TRBV5-1 and TRBJ2-5): KAGVTQTPRYLIKTRGQQVTLSCSPISGHRSVSWYQQTPGQGLQFLFEYFSETQRNKGNFPGRFSGRQFSNSRSEMNVSTLELGDSALYLCASSLGSGNGRRETQYFGPGTRLLVL.

This sequence joins TRBV15 and TRBJ2-7; there is no DNA to check the TCRdb D call of TRBD1. Germline V gives CDR1 LNHNV, CDR2 YYDKDF (reference sequence). The length of the CDR3 is 14 residues. The CDR3 is CATSRQGSSYEQYF.

The chain recombines TRBV29-1 with TRBJ1-2. Germline CDR1 SQVTM, CDR2 ANQGSEA. CDR3 length: 12 residues. CDR3 protein: CSVGTTAYGYTF.

This chain connects TRBV29-1 to TRBJ2-7; with no DNA, the TCRdb D assignment of TRBD1 cannot be verified. This CDR3 has 14 residues. Germline CDR1 and CDR2: SQVTM and ANQGSEA. This CDR3 is CSVSGQGLGYEQYF.

This sequence joins TRBV20-1 and TRBJ1-2. The germline gives CDR1 DFQATT, CDR2 SNEGSKA (reference sequence). The CDR3 loop spans 11 amino acids. This CDR3 reads CSARAVYGYTF.

The gene calls are TRBV5-1 and TRBJ2-3; as DNA is missing, the TRBD2 call by TCRdb cannot be tested. There are 15 residues in the CDR3. Germline-derived CDR1 and CDR2 are SGHRS and YFSETQ. This CDR3 reads CASSPSTASTDTQYF. Filled out from reference TRBV5-1 and TRBJ2-3, the complete variable domain reads KAGVTQTPRYLIKTRGQQVTLSCSPISGHRSVSWYQQTPGQGLQFLFEYFSETQRNKGNFPGRFSGRQFSNSRSEMNVSTLELGDSALYLCASSPSTASTDTQYFGPGTRLTVL.

V usage is TRBV12-3 or TRBV12-4 and J usage is TRBJ1-6. The CDR3 loop spans 11 amino acids. CDR3: CASTSGSPLHF.

The chain recombines TRBV20-1 with TRBJ2-2; the D gene TCRdb calls, TRBD2, cannot be checked with no DNA. Germline V gene lookup returns CDR1 DFQATT and CDR2 SNEGSKA (reference sequence). This CDR3 is 15 amino acids long. This CDR3 is CSAREPSTPPGELFF.